Sequencing of this TCR beta chain was carried out in a study of CD4 T cells in relation to SARS-CoV-2 and coronaviruses. With regard to this clone: Antigen unknown.

Unexposed donor CD4+ T cells date from about 2011-2018, before the COVID-19 pandemic. After more than eight days of culture, CD4+ T cells were isolated. Testing used SARS-CoV-2 S/N and four cold-coronavirus spikes on unexposed-donor CD4+ T cells, cells permitting. The CDR3 length is 15 residues. Trimming stripped 6 bases from V and 0 bases from J, with 11 bases between. Germline V gene data show CDR1 as LGHNT and CDR2 as FRNRAP. Assay used: immunoSEQ multiplex PCR; TCRdb lists only in-frame clones, some missing. This table has roughly 20,000 clones, about 66% appearing once. The rearrangement links TRBV12-5 to TRBJ2-2, with D unresolved. Sequenced sample: CD4+ T cells from PBMCs, cultured in vitro. This TCR derives from a human donor in good health. CDR3: CASGDPGANTGELFF. CDR3 nucleotide sequence: TGTGCTAGTGGGGACCCTGGAGCGAACACCGGGGAGCTGTTTTTT.